Presented here are 10 T cell receptor beta chains from one specimen sequenced in a study of vaccination and CD4 T cells after COVID-19 (dated by TCRdb to between 2021 and 2023). Libraries were made using PCR. The data were produced on an Illumina iSeq 100. At the Johns Hopkins FTIC core, DNA from the cultured CD4+ T cells underwent TCR sequencing with the Oncomine TCR Beta short-read assay. The public reads were quality trimmed at Q25 with fastp and then assembled into clones with MiXCR by TCRdb, keeping productive beta chains. Rows are combined by CDR3 protein, so each entry shows the most common genes and DNA. This sample gives nearly 15,000 distinct CDR3 sequences in total; 53% of them show up just once. Approximately 4% of the sample comes from the top ten. Their antigen targets remain unknown. The treatment or condition label for this specimen denotes: roughly ten-day PBMC culture with coronavirus spike peptide pools or control peptides (ViraFEST assay).

Sequenced material: CD4+ T cells from blood, cultured in vitro, taken before SARS-CoV-2 vaccination. All receptors come from a human donor who had recovered from COVID-19.

This chain links TRBV20-1 with TRBJ1-5, with TRBD1 identical over 9 bases. The CDR3 runs 13 residues. The germline V gene encodes CDR1 DFQATT and CDR2 SNEGSKA (reference sequence). The ends lost 3 bases at V and 6 bases at J; junction bases unmatched: 3. CDR3 sequence: CSASRQGVQPQHF. The CDR3 DNA is TGCAGTGCTAGTCGACAGGGGGTTCAGCCCCAGCATTTT.

CDR3 DNA sequence: TGTGCCAGCAGTCCCCCGGACTCATATAGCAATCAGCCCCAGCATTTT. The encoded protein is CASSPPDSYSNQPQHF. The rearrangement uses TRBV2 and TRBJ1-5; D gene uncertain. Between the trimmed V and J ends, which lost 5 bases and 0 bases, there was a span of 14 bases. CDR1 and CDR2 from the germline V gene are SNHLY and FYNNEI. This CDR3 has 16 amino acids.

This clonotype was seen a handful of times. V usage is TRBV20-1 and J usage is TRBJ1-5; perhaps TRBD1 as D (6 bases). CDR1 DFQATT and CDR2 SNEGSKA come from the germline V gene (reference sequence). V shed 3 bases and J shed 1 base, with 13 bases lying between them. CDR3 length equals 15 residues. DNA for the CDR3: TGCAGTGCTAGTGGGGGGGCTGCCAGCAATCAGCCCCAGCATTTT. It codes for CSASGGAASNQPQHF.

This clonotype turned up a few times. The V and J genes are TRBV11-3 and TRBJ1-1; D is ambiguous. In germline, CDR1 is SGHNT, CDR2 YENEEA. V was trimmed by 4 bases and J by 4 bases, leaving 16 bases between them. This CDR3 contains 15 residues. The CDR3 sequence is CASSSSGLQGTEAFF. The CDR3 region has the DNA TGTGCCAGCAGCTCGTCAGGACTGCAAGGCACTGAAGCTTTCTTT.

In its sample, this clonotype was seen a few times. The V call is TRBV20-1, the J call TRBJ2-4; possible D gene TRBD2, 6 bases. The germline V gene encodes CDR1 DFQATT and CDR2 SNEGSKA (reference sequence). V lost 1 base, J lost 1 base, and 14 bases lay in between. CDR3 length: 16 amino acids. CDR3 DNA sequence: TGCAGTGCTAGAGTTGGAGGGGAGCAGGCCAAAAACATTCAGTACTTC. Its translation: CSARVGGEQAKNIQYF.

The chain carries TRBV20-1 and TRBJ2-5, with D unclear. CDR1 is DFQATT and CDR2 is SNEGSKA in the germline V gene (reference sequence). CDR3 length: 14 residues. Trimming took 0 bases from V and 5 from J, leaving 13 bases between them. The CDR3 DNA reads as TGCAGTGCTAGAGATGGATTAGGAGCGGAGACCCAGTACTTC. Protein: CSARDGLGAETQYF.

The genes are TRBV6-1 and TRBJ2-7; 7 bases are shared with TRBD1. The CDR3 length is 15 residues. Germline lookup yields CDR1 MNHNS and CDR2 SASEGT. With 1 base clipped from V and 6 bases from J, the junction kept 9 bases outside the gene matches. CDR3 in amino acids: CASSEGQGGFFEQYF. The CDR3 coding sequence is TGTGCCAGCAGTGAAGGACAGGGCGGTTTCTTCGAGCAGTACTTC.

The gene calls are TRBV6-1 and TRBJ1-6; no reliable D call. CDR3 size: 14 residues. CDR1 and CDR2 (germline): MNHNS, SASEGT. V lost 0 bases and J lost 10, with 10 bases in between. Here the CDR3 reads CASSEAHFGSPLHF. In nucleotides, the CDR3 is TGTGCCAGCAGTGAAGCGCACTTCGGATCACCCCTCCACTTT.

This chain connects TRBV7-2 to TRBJ1-1, with D maybe TRBD1 (6 bases). V was shortened by 2 bases and J by 0 bases, with 7 bases between the two germline ends. CDR1 and CDR2 from the germline V gene are SGHTA and FQGNSA. This CDR3 is built from 14 residues. CDR3 region: CASSLHRVNTEAFF. Here the CDR3 DNA reads TGTGCCAGCAGCTTACACAGGGTGAACACTGAAGCTTTCTTT.

The rearrangement joins TRBV11-2 to TRBJ1-2; TRBD1 matches 8 bases. Germline assignment: CDR1 SGHAT and CDR2 FQNNGV. The junction had 6 bases not matched to a gene; V was cut back by 5 bases and J by 4 bases. The CDR3 length is 14 residues. For the CDR3, the DNA is TGTGCCAGCAGCCCATCCGGACAGGGCTATGGCTACACCTTC. Its translation: CASSPSGQGYGYTF.